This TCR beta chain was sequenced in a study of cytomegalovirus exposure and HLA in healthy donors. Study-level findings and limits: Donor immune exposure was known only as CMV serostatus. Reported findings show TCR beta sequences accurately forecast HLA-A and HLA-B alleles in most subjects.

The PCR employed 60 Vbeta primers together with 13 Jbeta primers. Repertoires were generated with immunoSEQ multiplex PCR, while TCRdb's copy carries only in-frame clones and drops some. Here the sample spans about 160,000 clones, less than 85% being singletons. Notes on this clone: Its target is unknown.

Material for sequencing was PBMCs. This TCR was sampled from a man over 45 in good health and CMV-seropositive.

CDR3: CASRVAGGELFF. The CDR3 nucleotides read TGCGCCAGCAGAGTTGCGGGAGGGGAGCTGTTTTTT. The rearrangement joins TRBV5-1 to TRBJ2-2; perhaps TRBD2 as D (6 bases). V lost 5 bases and J lost 8, with 10 bases in between. The germline CDR1 and CDR2 sequences are SGHRS and YFSETQ. The CDR3 consists of 12 residues.